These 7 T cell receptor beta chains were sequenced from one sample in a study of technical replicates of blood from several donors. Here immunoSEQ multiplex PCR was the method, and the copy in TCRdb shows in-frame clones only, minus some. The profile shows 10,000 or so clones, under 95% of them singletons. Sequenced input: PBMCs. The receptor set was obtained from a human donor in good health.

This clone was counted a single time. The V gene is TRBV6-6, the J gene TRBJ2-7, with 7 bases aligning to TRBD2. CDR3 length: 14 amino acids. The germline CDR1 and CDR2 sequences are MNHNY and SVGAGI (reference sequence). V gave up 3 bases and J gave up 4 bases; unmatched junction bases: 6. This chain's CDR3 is CASSYAAGRYEQYF. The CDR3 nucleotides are TGTGCCAGCAGTTATGCAGCGGGAAGATACGAGCAGTACTTC.

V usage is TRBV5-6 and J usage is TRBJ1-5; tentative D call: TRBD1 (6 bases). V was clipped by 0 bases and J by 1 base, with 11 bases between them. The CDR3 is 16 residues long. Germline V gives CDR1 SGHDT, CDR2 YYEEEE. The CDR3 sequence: CASSLEGGMSNQPQHF. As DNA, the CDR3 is TGTGCCAGCAGCTTGGAAGGGGGAATGAGCAATCAGCCCCAGCATTTT.

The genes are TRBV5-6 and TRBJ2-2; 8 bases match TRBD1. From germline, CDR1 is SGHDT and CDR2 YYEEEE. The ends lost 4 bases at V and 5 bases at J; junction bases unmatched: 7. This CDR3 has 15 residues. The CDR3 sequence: CASSPGQGGTGELFF. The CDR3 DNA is TGTGCCAGCAGCCCAGGACAGGGTGGAACCGGGGAGCTGTTTTTT.

This CDR3 reads CASSSLQGIAKTQYF. CDR3 bases: TGTGCCAGCAGTTCCCTCCAGGGAATTGCAAAGACCCAGTACTTC. V gene TRBV27 combines with J gene TRBJ2-5, with D possibly being TRBD1 (5 bases). Trimming stripped 4 bases from V and 6 bases from J, with 18 bases between. The CDR3 has 15 residues. CDR1 is MNHEY, CDR2 SMNVEV, per germline (reference sequence).

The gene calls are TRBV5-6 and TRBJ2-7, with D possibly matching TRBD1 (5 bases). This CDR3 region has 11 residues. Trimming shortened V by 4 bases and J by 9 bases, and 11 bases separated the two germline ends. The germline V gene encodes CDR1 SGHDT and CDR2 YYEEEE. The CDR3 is CASSIRQRQYF. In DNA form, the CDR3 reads TGTGCCAGCAGCATCCGACAGAGGCAGTACTTC. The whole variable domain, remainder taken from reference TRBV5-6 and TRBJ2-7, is DAGVTQSPTHLIKTRGQQVTLRCSPKSGHDTVSWYQQALGQGPQFIFQYYEEEERQRGNFPDRFSGHQFPNYSSELNVNALLLGDSALYLCASSIRQRQYFGPGTRLTVT.

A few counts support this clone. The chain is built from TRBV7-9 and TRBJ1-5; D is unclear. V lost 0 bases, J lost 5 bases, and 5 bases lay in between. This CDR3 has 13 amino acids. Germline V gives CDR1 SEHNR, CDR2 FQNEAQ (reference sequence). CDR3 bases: TGTGCCAGCAGCTTAGCGTTCGATCAGCCCCAGCATTTT. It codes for CASSLAFDQPQHF.

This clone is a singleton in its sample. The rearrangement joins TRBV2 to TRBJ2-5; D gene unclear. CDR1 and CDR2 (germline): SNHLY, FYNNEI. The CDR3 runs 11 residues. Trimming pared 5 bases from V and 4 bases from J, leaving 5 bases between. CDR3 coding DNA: TGTGCCAGCAGTACCAGAGAGACCCAGTACTTC. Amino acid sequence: CASSTRETQYF.